This T cell receptor beta chain came from a study of control samples from healthy donors and cancer patients. V was clipped by 11 bases and J by 4 bases, with 17 bases between them. This CDR3 region has 13 residues. Germline-derived CDR1 and CDR2 are KGHDR and SFDVKD. Only in-frame clones appear in the TCRdb table, and some are missing; sequencing was by immunoSEQ multiplex PCR. The data contain 110,000 or so clones, approximately 90% of them seen just once; the ten biggest clones take up approximately 15%. V and J are TRBV24-1 and TRBJ2-7, with D perhaps matching TRBD2 (6 bases). Sequencing was done on a sample of blood. This TCR was recovered from a woman aged 45-65 years in good health. The CDR3 reads CASHGSPGYEQYV. The CDR3 DNA is TGTGCCAGCCACGGGAGCCCCGGATACGAGCAGTACGTC.